The present TCR beta chain was sequenced within a study of OX40 agonist ivuxolimab in advanced cancers. Across the study: Participants could have had prior anti-PD-1, anti-PD-L1 or anti-CTLA-4 therapy, and roughly 39% had some. Study-wide points: Some nonresponders also had low normalized T-cell clonal expansion.

Using immunoSEQ multiplex PCR, the repertoire was profiled, and TCRdb retains in-frame clones only, with some absent. The sample comprises 90,000 or so clones, approximately 89% of which are singletons, and around 0.3% rests with the top ten. With regard to this clone: Its antigen is as yet unknown.

The CDR3 length is 13 residues. The V gene lost 10 bases and the J gene lost 2 bases, with 15 bases spanning the gap. Germline V gene data show CDR1 as SNHLY and CDR2 as FYNNEI. This sequence was found in an adult with an advanced solid tumor such as melanoma, head and neck, liver or kidney cancer. The source was CD4+ or CD8+ T cells sorted from blood, collected in a trial of the OX40 agonist ivuxolimab. The chain links TRBV2 to TRBJ2-7; D unclear. CDR3 region: CATALDTAYEQYF. The CDR3 DNA follows: TGTGCCACGGCACTTGATACAGCCTACGAGCAGTACTTC.